The 30 T cell receptor beta chains listed next were all sequenced from one sample in a study of monozygotic twins with inflammatory bowel disease (dated by TCRdb to about 2019). The method behind the library was 5' RACE. The instrument was an Illumina HiSeq 2500. After the reads were reprocessed by TCRdb, one entry was made per CDR3 protein sequence, with no DNA. For this sample, the table gives about 450,000 distinct CDR3 sequences. The ten top clones hold 2% to 2.5% of the sample. The sequenced sample was blood. Source of these receptors: a human donor with ulcerative colitis or Crohn's disease, or a healthy co-twin of an affected twin (not recorded which).

V and J are TRBV15 and TRBJ2-5; there is no DNA to check the TCRdb D call of TRBD2. In germline, CDR1 is LNHNV, CDR2 YYDKDF (reference sequence). CDR3 length: 14 amino acids. The CDR3 here is CATSTTSGGETQYF.

The V gene is TRBV12-3 or TRBV12-4, the J gene TRBJ2-1; as DNA is missing, the TRBD2 call by TCRdb cannot be tested. CDR3 length: 15 residues. The CDR3 is CASSLWGGGYNEQFF.

This chain links TRBV5-1 with TRBJ2-3; TCRdb's D gene call, TRBD1, goes unchecked for lack of DNA. The CDR3 is 14 amino acids. Germline loops: CDR1 SGHRS, CDR2 YFSETQ. The CDR3 sequence: CASRTGDTTDTQYF.

The chain combines TRBV18 with TRBJ2-7; the D call from TCRdb, TRBD1, cannot be confirmed without DNA. CDR1 is KGHSH and CDR2 is LQKENI in the germline V gene. This CDR3 comprises 14 residues. The CDR3 loop is CASSPGTEWVYQYF. The full variable domain, its missing parts supplied by reference TRBV18 and TRBJ2-7, is NAGVMQNPRHLVRRRGQEARLRCSPMKGHSHVYWYRQLPEEGLKFMVYLQKENIIDESGMPKERFSAEFPKEGPSILRIQQVVRGDSAAYFCASSPGTEWVYQYFGPGTRLTVT.

The J gene is TRBJ2-1, the V gene TRBV9. Germline CDR1 is SGDLS and CDR2 is YYNGEE. The CDR3 totals 14 residues. CDR3 protein: CASSVIGSTNEQFF.

The CDR3 spells CASSVEGGSSEQYF. The J gene is TRBJ2-7, the V gene TRBV9; with no DNA, the TCRdb D assignment of TRBD2 cannot be verified. The CDR3 consists of 14 residues. CDR1 is SGDLS, CDR2 YYNGEE, per germline.

V is TRBV12-3 or TRBV12-4 and J is TRBJ2-1. The CDR3 consists of 14 residues. Here the CDR3 reads CASSLALVINEQFF.

The chain is built from TRBV5-6 and TRBJ2-7; TCRdb proposes TRBD1, but this gene call is untestable without DNA. This CDR3 region has 15 residues. Looked up from germline, CDR1 is SGHDT and CDR2 is YYEEEE. CDR3 region: CASSQRRTGAYEQYF.

The chain combines TRBV20-1 with TRBJ2-1. The CDR3 contains 14 residues. From germline, CDR1 is DFQATT and CDR2 SNEGSKA (reference sequence). CDR3 region: CSARDEPVYNEQFF.

This chain joins TRBV5-6 and TRBJ2-7. Germline V gene data show CDR1 as SGHDT and CDR2 as YYEEEE. The CDR3 consists of 15 residues. The CDR3 region is CASSPGGQEAYEQYF.

This sequence joins TRBV20-1 and TRBJ1-2; TCRdb proposes TRBD1, but this gene call is untestable without DNA. The CDR3 extends over 11 amino acids. CDR1 DFQATT and CDR2 SNEGSKA come from the germline V gene (reference sequence). CDR3 sequence: CSAYSGHGYTF.

J is TRBJ1-1 and V is TRBV5-1; TCRdb selects TRBD1, and the lack of DNA leaves this call unchecked. Germline V gene sequence: CDR1 SGHRS, CDR2 YFSETQ. The CDR3 is 16 amino acids. CDR3 region: CASSLNPTPGRGEAFF.

The chain links TRBV29-1 to TRBJ2-5; checking the TCRdb D call of TRBD1 is not possible without DNA. The germline CDR1 and CDR2 sequences are SQVTM and ANQGSEA. The CDR3 sequence is 14 residues long. This chain's CDR3 is CSVVWTGGAETQYF.

The J gene is TRBJ2-5, the V gene TRBV7-2. Germline loops: CDR1 SGHTA, CDR2 FQGNSA. The CDR3 has 14 amino acids. The CDR3: CASSLSNLGETQYF.

CDR3 sequence: CASRPPGRSTTGELFF. The chain carries TRBV6-1 and TRBJ2-2; TCRdb names TRBD1, which stays unverified in the absence of DNA. The CDR3 is 16 residues long. The V gene's germline CDR1 is MNHNS and CDR2 SASEGT.

The genes are TRBV7-2 and TRBJ2-1; TCRdb indicates TRBD2, and absent DNA this call remains unverified. The CDR3 has 17 residues. In germline, CDR1 is SGHTA, CDR2 FQGNSA. CDR3 sequence reads: CASSSTGLAGGYNEQFF.

The V and J genes are TRBV5-1 and TRBJ2-1; checking the TCRdb D call of TRBD2 is not possible without DNA. Looked up from germline, CDR1 is SGHRS and CDR2 is YFSETQ. The length of the CDR3 is 16 residues. CDR3 loop: CASSPSSGSSYNEQFF.

The chain recombines TRBV28 with TRBJ1-5; with no DNA, the TCRdb D assignment of TRBD1 cannot be verified. This CDR3 contains 16 residues. Germline assignment: CDR1 MDHEN and CDR2 SYDVKM. CDR3: CASSLRTGMSNQPQHF.

The chain combines TRBV2 with TRBJ2-3; TCRdb outputs TRBD2, but without DNA this stays unchecked. The CDR3 spans 15 residues. Germline-derived CDR1 and CDR2 are SNHLY and FYNNEI. CDR3 amino acids: CASFSWDVGPDTQYF.

This rearrangement joins TRBV20-1 to TRBJ2-3; absent DNA, TCRdb's TRBD1 call cannot be checked. This CDR3 is built from 14 residues. From germline, CDR1 is DFQATT and CDR2 SNEGSKA (reference sequence). CDR3 loop: CSATPGQGGDTQYF.

The J gene is TRBJ2-5, the V gene TRBV10-3; no DNA is available, so the TRBD2 call from TCRdb remains unchecked. This CDR3 is 14 amino acids long. Germline CDR1 reads ENHRY; CDR2 reads SYGVKD. CDR3 sequence reads: CAISEAGPQETQYF.

This CDR3 is CASSSGGTGTGELFF. The V call is TRBV5-1, the J call TRBJ2-2; there is no DNA to check the TCRdb D call of TRBD1. This CDR3 has 15 residues. CDR1 SGHRS and CDR2 YFSETQ come from the germline V gene. Complete variable domain (other parts from reference TRBV5-1 and TRBJ2-2): KAGVTQTPRYLIKTRGQQVTLSCSPISGHRSVSWYQQTPGQGLQFLFEYFSETQRNKGNFPGRFSGRQFSNSRSEMNVSTLELGDSALYLCASSSGGTGTGELFFGEGSRLTVL.

J is TRBJ2-3 and V is TRBV29-1; TCRdb lists TRBD1, though no DNA is available to test this call. The V gene's germline CDR1 is SQVTM and CDR2 ANQGSEA. The CDR3 extends over 15 amino acids. The CDR3 sequence: CSVEGRELGTDTQYF.

The V gene is TRBV7-2, the J gene TRBJ2-2; absent DNA, TCRdb's TRBD1 call cannot be checked. Germline CDR1 reads SGHTA; CDR2 reads FQGNSA. The length of the CDR3 is 15 residues. CDR3 sequence: CASTVRGPNTGELFF.

The chain couples TRBV7-8 to TRBJ1-5; checking the TCRdb D call of TRBD1 is not possible without DNA. Germline-derived CDR1 and CDR2 are SGHVS and FQNEAQ. The length of the CDR3 is 16 residues. The CDR3 is CASSLEGGGSNQPQHF.

The chain couples TRBV18 to TRBJ2-2; TCRdb lists TRBD2, though no DNA is available to test this call. The V gene's germline CDR1 is KGHSH and CDR2 LQKENI. This CDR3 comprises 19 residues. The CDR3 spells CASSLQGLAGLGYTGELFF.

The chain recombines TRBV5-1 with TRBJ2-7; the TRBD1 assignment by TCRdb is unverifiable without DNA. The germline V gene encodes CDR1 SGHRS and CDR2 YFSETQ. The CDR3 is 15 residues long. The CDR3 is CASSVGTADSYEQYF. Full variable domain (outside the CDR3, taken from reference TRBV5-1 and TRBJ2-7): KAGVTQTPRYLIKTRGQQVTLSCSPISGHRSVSWYQQTPGQGLQFLFEYFSETQRNKGNFPGRFSGRQFSNSRSEMNVSTLELGDSALYLCASSVGTADSYEQYFGPGTRLTVT.

This chain connects TRBV6-1 to TRBJ2-7; checking the TCRdb D call of TRBD1 is not possible without DNA. Germline V gene data show CDR1 as MNHNS and CDR2 as SASEGT. The CDR3 is 13 amino acids. CDR3: CASSRQASYEQYF.

V usage is TRBV12-3 or TRBV12-4 and J usage is TRBJ2-2; the TCRdb D gene call, TRBD2, has no DNA to confirm it. This CDR3 contains 15 residues. The CDR3 sequence: CASSFLLAETGELFF.

The chain is built from TRBV19 and TRBJ1-5; TCRdb calls TRBD1, which cannot be checked without DNA. The germline V gene has CDR1 LNHDA and CDR2 SQIVND (reference sequence). The CDR3 is made up of 20 amino acids. CDR3: CASSIIGGSYGRKSNQPQHF.